Below are 8 T cell receptor beta chains sequenced from a single sample in a study of shared clonotypes between healthy human individuals (dated by TCRdb to about 2020). For the CD8 naive samples, CD45RO-negative cells were positively selected for CCR7, yielding a CD45RA+CCR7+ population from which TemRA cells were excluded. Receptors were amplified or captured by the immunoSEQ multiplex PCR assay. Held by TCRdb, this immuneACCESS table contains in-frame sequences only and omits some clones. Under half of the omission traces to an unresolved V gene where checked; the cause of the rest is unknown. This sample has about 870,000 clones in its table, and over 90% of those were observed once. About 25% of the sample is in the top ten clones. The sample was naive CD8+ T cells sorted from blood. This sample's cell subset or site label indicates: CD45RA+CCR7+. The receptors derive from a man aged 25 to 45 in good health.

The chain combines TRBV29-1 with TRBJ2-2; D gene uncertain. The V end lost 2 bases, the J end lost 5 bases, and 9 bases lay between the germline ends. Germline lookup yields CDR1 SQVTM and CDR2 ANQGSEA. The CDR3 totals 13 residues. The CDR3 DNA follows: TGCAGCGTTGAATTGACCCCTACCGGGGAGCTGTTTTTT. Its protein product is CSVELTPTGELFF.

Regarding this clone: Other nucleotide sequences from this sample produce the same CDR3. The genes are TRBV5-4 and TRBJ2-7; possible D gene TRBD1, 5 bases. V dropped 2 bases and J dropped 3 bases, with 6 bases sitting between them. Looked up from germline, CDR1 is SGHNT and CDR2 is YYREEE (reference sequence). The CDR3 totals 12 residues. The CDR3 DNA reads as TGTGCCAGCAGCTTCCAGGGCTACGAGCAGTACTTC. As protein: CASSFQGYEQYF.

This clone appeared a single time. CDR3: CASSLEGANTEAFF. The CDR3 DNA follows: TGTGCCAGCAGCTTAGAGGGGGCGAACACTGAAGCTTTCTTT. The rearrangement uses TRBV7-9 and TRBJ1-1, with 7 bases lining up with TRBD1. Trimming removed 1 base from V and 1 base from J; junction bases left unmatched: 0. The CDR3 spans 14 residues. Per the germline V gene, CDR1 is SEHNR and CDR2 is FQNEAQ (reference sequence).

As to this clone: In the same sample, other DNA sequences code for this CDR3. The gene calls are TRBV27 and TRBJ1-2; no firm D call. There are 13 residues in the CDR3. V lost 2 bases to trimming and J lost 4 bases, with 8 bases between them. Germline CDR1 reads MNHEY; CDR2 reads SMNVEV (reference sequence). The CDR3 DNA reads as TGTGCCAGCAGTTTAGGGAGAACCTATGGCTACACCTTC. Encoded protein: CASSLGRTYGYTF.

The gene calls are TRBV27 and TRBJ2-7; tentative D call: TRBD2 (5 bases). The CDR3 loop spans 15 amino acids. CDR1 and CDR2 (germline): MNHEY, SMNVEV (reference sequence). Trimming took 6 bases from V and 2 from J, leaving 17 bases between them. The CDR3, as DNA: TGTGCCAGCAGCCTACAAAGCGGATCGGCCTACGAGCAGTACTTC. Translating gives CASSLQSGSAYEQYF.

The rearrangement links TRBV6-1 to TRBJ1-5, with 9 bases aligning to TRBD1. CDR1 is MNHNS, CDR2 SASEGT, per germline. The CDR3 is 17 amino acids. J lost 1 base, V lost 3 bases, and 7 bases had no gene match. This CDR3 is CASSDGGTGLSNQPQHF. CDR3 nucleotide sequence: TGTGCCAGCAGTGATGGGGGGACAGGGCTCAGCAATCAGCCCCAGCATTTT.

CDR3 sequence reads: CASAHGTGGYEQYF. The DNA for the CDR3 is TGTGCCAGCGCGCATGGGACAGGGGGCTACGAGCAGTACTTC. The J gene is TRBJ2-7, the V gene TRBV27; 11 nucleotides line up with TRBD1. Germline CDR1 reads MNHEY; CDR2 reads SMNVEV (reference sequence). The length of the CDR3 is 14 residues. J lost 3 bases, V lost 8 bases, and 6 bases had no gene match.

V and J are TRBV20-1 and TRBJ1-1; D is ambiguous. V shed 6 bases and J shed 10 bases, with 15 bases lying between them. The CDR3 runs to 11 residues. CDR1 is DFQATT and CDR2 is SNEGSKA in the germline V gene (reference sequence). The CDR3 reads CSASAPGRAFF. Written as DNA, the CDR3 is TGCAGTGCCTCGGCCCCCGGGCGAGCTTTCTTT.